The clone carrying this TCR beta chain occurred a few times. The sample belongs to a study of response to subunit inactivated influenza vaccine. TCRdb reprocessed the RT-PCR reads via MiXCR and lists one record per CDR3 protein. The table records about 570,000 distinct CDR3 sequences, 11% of them present only once. CDR3 length: 16 amino acids. V lost 6 bases to trimming and J lost 1 base; unmatched junction nucleotides: 5. CDR1 is MNHNS and CDR2 is SASEGT in the germline V gene. These same data were also listed under a study on T cells expressing NK-cell markers. That publication notes: It was by 5'RACE template switching with UMIs that TCR beta cDNA was made.

The chain has TRBV6-1 and TRBJ2-2, with 10 bases aligning to TRBD2. Sequencing used PBMCs from blood, obtained on the day of vaccination. This TCR was sampled from a man in his fifties or sixties who received an inactivated influenza vaccine. The CDR3 protein is CASRGLARMNTGELFF. The CDR3 DNA reads as TGTGCCAGCAGGGGACTAGCGAGAATGAACACCGGGGAGCTGTTTTTT.